The 15 T cell receptor beta chains listed next were all sequenced from one sample in a study of T cell responses to AZD1222 COVID-19 vaccine. Profiled with immunoSEQ multiplex PCR; TCRdb holds only in-frame clones, not every one. The top ten clones hold 35% to 55% of a sample with under 130,000 clones, roughly 89% of them seen once. Source: peripheral blood, taken 28 days after the second AZD1222 dose. Source of these receptors: an adult who received the AZD1222 COVID-19 vaccine.

This clone was counted a single time. The rearrangement links TRBV11-3 to TRBJ2-1, with D unclear. V was pared by 3 bases and J by 1 base, with 7 bases between. The CDR3 extends over 14 amino acids. Germline CDR1 SGHNT, CDR2 YENEEA. In DNA, the CDR3 is TGTGCCAGCAGCTTGGGTCAGTCCTACAATGAGCAGTTCTTC. As protein: CASSLGQSYNEQFF.

J is TRBJ2-2 and V is TRBV4-2; the D is unclear. Germline loops: CDR1 LGHNA, CDR2 YNFKEQ. This CDR3 has 14 residues. The V and J ends lost 0 bases and 2 bases respectively, with 4 bases between them. CDR3 in amino acids: CASSQDQNTGELFF. Written as DNA, the CDR3 is TGTGCCAGCAGCCAAGATCAAAACACCGGGGAGCTGTTTTTT.

The chain employs TRBV27 and TRBJ2-1; D is unresolved. Germline loops: CDR1 MNHEY, CDR2 SMNVEV (reference sequence). The CDR3 has 12 amino acids. Trimming took 0 bases from V and 12 from J, leaving 9 bases between them. CDR3 loop: CASSLSGNRQFF. CDR3 nucleotide sequence: TGTGCCAGCAGTTTATCTGGGAACCGGCAGTTCTTC.

This chain links TRBV27 with TRBJ1-2; a possible D gene is TRBD1 (5 bases). Trimming pared 3 bases from V and 8 bases from J, leaving 10 bases between. CDR1 MNHEY and CDR2 SMNVEV come from the germline V gene (reference sequence). The CDR3 has 12 amino acids. The CDR3 loop is CASSFRGWGYTF. The CDR3 DNA follows: TGTGCCAGCAGTTTTCGGGGGTGGGGCTACACCTTC.

The chain recombines TRBV14 with TRBJ2-7, with D perhaps matching TRBD1 or TRBD2 (5 bases each). The CDR3 extends over 14 amino acids. Looked up from germline, CDR1 is SGHDN and CDR2 is FVKESK. Trimming took off 4 bases at V and 2 bases at J, with 12 bases between the two ends. CDR3 region: CASSLRDGTYEQYF. As DNA, the CDR3 is TGTGCCAGCAGCCTCCGGGACGGGACCTACGAGCAGTACTTC.

The chain combines TRBV7-2 with TRBJ2-5, with D possibly being TRBD1 (5 bases). CDR1 SGHTA and CDR2 FQGNSA come from the germline V gene. The V and J ends lost 5 bases and 2 bases respectively, with 9 bases between them. The CDR3 consists of 13 residues. The chain's CDR3 is CASSRQGQETQYF. CDR3 nucleotides: TGTGCCAGCAGCCGGCAGGGTCAAGAGACCCAGTACTTC. The whole variable domain, remainder taken from reference TRBV7-2 and TRBJ2-5, is GAGVSQSPSNKVTEKGKDVELRCDPISGHTALYWYRQSLGQGLEFLIYFQGNSAPDKSGLPSDRFSAERTGGSVSTLTIQRTQQEDSAVYLCASSRQGQETQYFGPGTRLLVL.

In this sample, this clone turned up a few times. The rearrangement links TRBV20-1 to TRBJ2-7; 9 bases map to TRBD1. J lost 5 bases, V lost 3 bases, and 8 bases had no gene match. Germline assignment: CDR1 DFQATT and CDR2 SNEGSKA (reference sequence). CDR3 length equals 14 residues. CDR3 coding DNA: TGCAGTGCTAGTGGAGGGGACAGGGTGAACGAGCAGTACTTC. It yields the protein CSASGGDRVNEQYF.

The chain employs TRBV7-2 and TRBJ1-1; possible D gene TRBD1, 6 bases. Per the germline V gene, CDR1 is SGHTA and CDR2 is FQGNSA. V lost 2 bases, J lost 5 bases, and 15 bases lay in between. The CDR3 covers 15 residues. This CDR3 is CASSLWGGAETEAFF. For the CDR3, the DNA is TGTGCCAGCAGCTTATGGGGGGGCGCGGAAACTGAAGCTTTCTTT.

This clone was seen just once. The chain joins TRBV10-2 to TRBJ1-1; D possibly corresponds to TRBD1 (5 bases). The ends were cut back, 2 bases at V and 8 bases at J, with 15 bases in the middle. Germline-derived CDR1 and CDR2 are WSHSY and SAAADI. The CDR3 runs to 14 residues. The CDR3 DNA reads TGCGCCAGCAGTGAGCCAGGCGGCAGGACAGAAGCTTTCTTT. This gives the protein CASSEPGGRTEAFF.

The chain employs TRBV5-4 and TRBJ2-7; 11 nucleotides match TRBD2. The length of the CDR3 is 14 residues. Germline V lookup: CDR1 SGHNT, CDR2 YYREEE (reference sequence). The V gene end was trimmed by 4 bases and the J gene end by 5 bases; junction bases not matched to a gene: 5. CDR3 amino acids: CASSPGLAVDEQYF. The CDR3 DNA is TGTGCCAGCAGCCCGGGACTAGCGGTAGACGAGCAGTACTTC.

The V call is TRBV28, the J call TRBJ2-5, with 11 bases matching TRBD2. In germline, CDR1 is MDHEN, CDR2 SYDVKM. The CDR3 has 16 residues. After removal of 6 bases from V and 4 bases from J, the junction contained 10 bases not matched to a gene. CDR3 region: CASSLLGLAEPETQYF. The CDR3 bases are TGTGCCAGCAGCCTCTTGGGACTAGCGGAACCAGAGACCCAGTACTTC.

The count of this clone is one. The chain has TRBV12-3 or TRBV12-4 and TRBJ2-7; 8 bases are shared with TRBD2. The CDR3 has 12 amino acids. Losses at the gene ends were 6 bases for V and 2 bases for J; bases not matched to a gene: 0. As DNA, the CDR3 is TGTGCCAGCAGCGGGAGGGCCTACGAGCAGTACTTC. Translation gives CASSGRAYEQYF.

The V and J genes are TRBV7-9 and TRBJ2-1; 11 positions match TRBD2. Looked up from germline, CDR1 is SEHNR and CDR2 is FQNEAQ (reference sequence). V lost 4 bases and J lost 1; bases outside the gene matches: 3. The CDR3 spans 16 residues. In DNA, the CDR3 is TGTGCCAGCAGCTCCTCTAGCGGGGGGTCCTACAATGAGCAGTTCTTC. Its translation is CASSSSSGGSYNEQFF.

V and J are TRBV28 and TRBJ1-4; 7 bases map to TRBD1. CDR1 and CDR2 from the germline V gene are MDHEN and SYDVKM. With 6 bases clipped from V and 10 bases from J, the junction kept 8 bases outside the gene matches. The CDR3 runs 13 residues. CDR3 sequence reads: CASRETGELKLFF. The CDR3, as DNA: TGTGCCAGCAGGGAAACAGGGGAATTAAAACTGTTTTTT.

In this sample, this clone turned up a few times. The chain recombines TRBV30 with TRBJ1-5; D unclear. Germline CDR1 and CDR2: GTSNPN and SVGIG (reference sequence). Trimming cost V 1 base and J 1 base, with 5 bases left between them. This CDR3 comprises 13 residues. The CDR3, as DNA: TGTGCCTGGAGTGAAGGGAGCAATCAGCCCCAGCATTTT. Protein: CAWSEGSNQPQHF. Supplemented by reference TRBV30 and TRBJ1-5, the full variable domain reads SQTIHQWPATLVQPVGSPLSLECTVEGTSNPNLYWYRQAAGRGLQLLFYSVGIGQISSEVPQNLSASRPQDRQFILSSKKLLLSDSGFYLCAWSEGSNQPQHFGDGTRLSIL.